This record looks at one T cell receptor beta chain sequence and its context. In this sample, this clone turned up a few times. Its antigen remains unidentified. No base qualities exist here, and no much larger clone lies one base off it. V and J lose 3 bases and 0 bases, and a span of 8 bases separates them. The CDR3 starts with the cysteine, ends with the phenylalanine, and has 14 residues. Only the CDR3 portion is preserved as DNA: 42 bases, with reading frame beginning at the first base. Based on the germline V gene, the CDR1 and CDR2 sequences are ENHRY and SYGVKD. These data are taken from a study of cytomegalovirus exposure and HLA in healthy donors (dated by TCRdb to about 2017). Looking at the study overall: According to an earlier analysis of a few hundred of the donors, about 179 million T cells yielded 117 million unique TCR beta sequences and less than 300 Gb of sequence data. About 300 gigabases of sequencing data and 91 million or so unique TCR sequences made up an early release that covered over 550 HLA-typed donors. Among the approximately 400 genotyped donors, about 85% belonged to the genetic ancestry cluster associated with self-reported Caucasian donors. The study aimed to test whether cataloging public T cell receptors could reveal signatures of past pathogen exposure. The study profiled the T cell repertoires of about 720 subjects by immunosequencing and related them to cytomegalovirus serostatus. A separate validation cohort of over a hundred different subjects was used in addition to the 666-subject first cohort. To predict cytomegalovirus infection status, the study combined high-throughput TCR immunosequencing, statistical association of individual TCRs with disease status, and machine learning. A later analysis re-analyzed previously published TCR beta repertoires from roughly 690 donors and added high-resolution HLA genotyping to study TCR occurrence patterns. Rather than using new phenotypic data, the later analysis identified candidate immune exposures from TCR beta sequences and from how often those sequences occurred across donors. An earlier analysis of a few hundred of the donors applied high-throughput TCR beta sequencing to assess whether each TCR beta V gene segment acted as functional or pseudogenic. Donor age, sex, ethnicity and CMV serostatus were compiled together with the repertoire data. A later genetic analysis used genome-wide SNP genotypes for about three fifths of the 666 donors, treating that subset as a discovery cohort. All discovery cohort repertoires had been generated using a single sequencing platform. Class I and class II HLA loci were covered by the typing at four-digit resolution. Typing coverage differed by locus: A, B, C, DRB1 and DQB1 were typed in about 629-640 donors, DQA1 in approximately 520, DPA1 in around 580, and DPB1 in roughly 450. A few DR-DQ haplotypes were handled as single units for association and clustering because linkage in the cohort was strong. On average, 235,054 unique TCR beta nucleotide sequences were sequenced per donor among about 400 genotyped donors of the cohort, with roughly 20% of those sequences being non-productive.

The cohort comprised under 700 healthy bone marrow donors. At the time of sampling, all cohort members were nominally healthy, though unrecorded immune exposures were likely present. The donor tested CMV seropositive and was one of the 289 seropositive cohort members. A peripheral blood sample was provided by each donor, and peripheral blood mononuclear cells were used for TCR beta sequencing. The Qiagen DNeasy Blood Extraction Kit was used to extract genomic DNA from the blood cell samples. General findings and caveats noted by the study authors: According to a later genetic analysis, donors in an Asian-associated ancestry cluster had fewer N-insertions in productive TCRs than the approximately 700-donor mean. The sequencing pipeline was judged likely to have produced a cluster of highly shared sequence variants as a technical artifact. Cytomegalovirus status was reported to be diagnosed by the classifier with high specificity and sensitivity in both the original and validation cohorts. A later analysis associated 15,000 to 20,000 TCR beta sequences with specific HLA alleles at a false discovery rate of 0.05. In a later analysis, TCR association rates were found to vary across HLA loci, with the most associated TCRs seen for DRB1 alleles and the fewest for HLA-C alleles. In vitro tests confirmed that a few of the cytomegalovirus-associated TCR beta chains recognize cytomegalovirus antigens. V-gene and J-gene trimming of TCR beta chains was associated with a missense DCLRE1C variant in a later genetic analysis, and the association was replicated in an independent cohort. In a later analysis, most CMV-associated TCR beta chains were found to appear HLA-restricted, with HLA associations seemingly driven largely by CMV exposure. Some IMGT-functional V segments, including TRBV6-2 and TRBV6-3, could not be distinguished by the 87-base-pair reads and were therefore excluded. Roughly uniform sequencing depth across donors was assumed in presence/absence analyses, although this assumption may not hold. The only immune exposure information available for the cohort was CMV serostatus. In a later analysis, several top co-occurrence clusters were reported to appear linked to parvovirus B19, influenza, CMV and Epstein-Barr virus. Correlated functional status among segregating V segments might reflect linkage disequilibrium, but an unknown experimental factor could not be ruled out. A further reported finding was that TCR beta sequences accurately predicted the HLA-A and HLA-B alleles for most subjects in the first cohort. The earlier analysis of a few hundred of the donors excluded some 16 rarely observed V segments, including chromosome 9 orphons, because counts were too low. This cohort had only TCR beta chains sequenced, and the lack of alpha or paired-chain data limited which features could be detected. In an earlier analysis of some 500 of the donors, most TCR beta V segments appeared in productive rearrangements about 90% or about 30% of the time, broadly matching IMGT annotations. It was suggested by the authors that the approach could potentially be generalized to other disease states and immunological phenotypes. Because some donors lacked HLA typing at each locus, the association tests relied only on the typed subset. The study gave a list of more than 150 TCR beta chains associated with cytomegalovirus. When HLA alleles, especially DR and DQ, strongly co-occurred, attributing TCR associations to individual alleles was difficult. In a later analysis, HLA-associated TCR beta chains were found to be more clonally expanded and to have lower generation probabilities than equally common non-associated chains. Across donors, most TCR sequences were observed very rarely, whereas some public TCRs were present in many individuals.

Library preparation was by the immunoSEQ multiplex PCR assay. The multiplex PCR relied on a mix of 60 forward primers for TCR Vbeta segments and 13 reverse primers for TCR Jbeta segments. Amplification of the CDR3 region of rearranged TCR beta genes was performed with a multiplex PCR assay on genomic DNA. Amplified TCR beta libraries were sequenced as 87-base-pair reads on the Illumina HiSeq System. The paper's processing steps were these. A later analysis tallied approximately 87 million unique TCR beta chains across the 550 to 850 repertoires, and about 12 million of those chains were shared by two or more donors. To remove PCR and sequencing errors, raw reads were error-corrected and collapsed into unique sequences using a nearest-neighbor algorithm that merged closely related sequences. V, D and J gene segments were assigned by aligning CDR3 sequences to IMGT reference sequences. For a sequence to be retained, at least a six-nucleotide match to both a V gene segment and a J gene segment was required. A rearrangement counted as productive if the CDR3 had no stop codons and remained in frame with V and J, and every other rearrangement counted as non-productive. Following IMGT convention, CDR3 was defined as the stretch from the second conserved V-encoded cysteine up to the conserved J-encoded phenylalanine. Sequences without an unambiguous match to a single V gene segment were excluded from the earlier analysis of a few hundred of the donors. An earlier analysis of around 600 of the donors classified V segments as functional when productive rearrangements were above 56.7% and as segregating when the standard deviation between donors was above 5%. A statistical classification framework was developed to diagnose cytomegalovirus status using the catalog of TCR beta chain sequences. A later analysis assigned V and J genes by comparing TCR nucleotide sequences with IMGT/GENE-DB human TR gene sequences. In a later analysis, CDR3 sequences and most-parsimonious VDJ recombination scenarios were assigned using the TCRdist pipeline. In a later analysis, every TCR beta chain was defined by the combination of its CDR3 amino acid sequence and its V-gene family, and reads without a unique V-gene family were dropped. To address suspected cross-contamination and a sequencing artifact, a later analysis removed 550 to 750 highly shared, low-generation-probability nucleotide sequences. In a later analysis, a clonal expansion index was calculated for each public chain from normalized within-repertoire ranks of inferred template counts. In a later analysis, generation probabilities were computed using a VDJ recombination model fitted to out-of-frame rearrangements, and the results were checked against IGoR. A later analysis scored TCR-TCR, TCR-HLA and TCR-CMV co-occurrence with hypergeometric tests, applying a repertoire-size bias correction to TCR pairs. False discovery rates were estimated in a later analysis by permuting HLA or CMV assignments 20 times. A later analysis grouped co-occurring TCRs with DBSCAN, adding TCRdist sequence similarity when clustering within HLA-allele-positive subsets. Repertoires with fewer than 30,000 or more than 120,000 public chains, plus five repertoires with anomalous nucleotide sharing, were excluded from co-occurrence clustering. This is the immuneACCESS table as TCRdb keeps it, with only in-frame sequences that have V and J called. A part of the clones is gone; compared with another copy, unresolved V genes explain less than half, and the rest is unexplained. That table is the source of V, J and clone size, and D and trimming were worked out from the DNA. The sample profile shows some 120,000 clones; 79% of them were found once. Under 3% of the sample comes from the top ten.

The chain is made from TRBV10-3 and TRBJ1-1; TRBD1 is perhaps the D gene, given 6 matching bases. Sequenced input: PBMCs. The receptor was derived from a woman in her late teens or twenties in good health and CMV-seropositive. The DNA reads as follows: TGTGCCATCAGTGATTGGGACATGAACACTGAAGCTTTCTTT. This translates into CAISDWDMNTEAFF.